This section outlines one T cell receptor beta chain sequence together with its context. What this receptor recognizes is not known. The sample holds no much larger clone one base away, and base qualities are not on file. Taken from cysteine to phenylalanine, the CDR3 has 14 residues. This entry keeps only the CDR3 DNA: 42 bases, framed from base 1. For this chain, trimming is 1 base at the V end and 7 bases at the J end, and the number of junction bases without a gene match is 1. The CDR1 and CDR2 encoded by the germline V gene are LGHNA and YSLEER. The data originate from a study of T cell changes during pregnancy in multiple sclerosis (dated by TCRdb to between 2018 and 2021). Describing the broader study: The study examined how the T cell repertoire changed over the course of pregnancy in women with multiple sclerosis.

Library generation was performed with the immunoSEQ multiplex PCR assay. TCRdb took this table from immuneACCESS and kept in-frame rearrangements with V and J called. Such tables lack part of the clones; where checked against another copy, unresolved V genes explain under half of the gap, and the rest is unexplained. The table for this sample lists tens of thousands of clones; around 89% of them were counted only once. The ten top clones hold approximately 5.8% of the sample. Source: CD8+ T cells from peripheral blood mononuclear cells, taken after pregnancy. The V and J genes are TRBV4-3 and TRBJ1-6; 7 bases in between match TRBD1. This sequence was found in a female donor in good health, enrolled as a control in a pregnancy study. This receptor has the CDR3 CASSQGQGNSPLHF. The DNA sequence is TGCGCCAGCAGCCAAGGACAGGGCAATTCACCCCTCCACTTT.